The present TCR beta chain was sequenced within a study of T cells in Graves' hyperthyroidism and ophthalmopathy. Turning to this clonotype: No antigen is known for it.

The investigators amplified TCR beta CDR3 regions from RNA transcripts. HTBI primers were used for first-round RT-PCR of the TCR CDR3. TCRdb re-called the multiplex PCR reads through MiXCR, storing one row per CDR3 protein. The data hold fewer than 500,000 distinct CDR3 sequences, with roughly 15% observed a single time. Points from the study as a whole: Blood shared most expanded thyroid clonotypes above 0.001.

Subjects with ophthalmopathy showed a Clinical Activity Score no lower than 3, a NOSPECS grade no lower than 4, and a duration shorter than 3 months. In making diagnoses, clinical symptoms, serum thyroxine and TRAb, thyroid ultrasound and orbital computed tomography were all used. The source of the PBMCs was over 8.5 ml of fresh peripheral blood. V shed 0 bases and J 10 bases; nucleotides not matched to a gene: 7. The CDR3 spans 15 residues. The chain joins TRBV12-3 or TRBV12-4 to TRBJ1-4; TRBD1 agrees at 8 bases. The origin of this receptor is a woman in her twenties or thirties with Graves' ophthalmopathy. Specimen: blood. The CDR3 sequence is CASSLARTGSGKLFF. CDR3 bases: TGTGCCAGCAGTTTAGCCCGGACAGGGTCGGGAAAACTGTTTTTT.